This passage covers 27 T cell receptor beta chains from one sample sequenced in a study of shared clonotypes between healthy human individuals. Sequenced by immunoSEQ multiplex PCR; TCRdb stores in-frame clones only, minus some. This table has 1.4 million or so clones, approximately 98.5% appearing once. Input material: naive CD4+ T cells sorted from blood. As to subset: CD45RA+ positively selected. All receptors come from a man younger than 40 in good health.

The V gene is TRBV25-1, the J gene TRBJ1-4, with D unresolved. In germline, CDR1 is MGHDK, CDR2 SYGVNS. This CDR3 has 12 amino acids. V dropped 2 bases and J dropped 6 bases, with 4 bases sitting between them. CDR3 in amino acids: CASSEPDEKLFF. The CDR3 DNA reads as TGTGCCAGCAGTGAACCTGATGAAAAACTGTTTTTT.

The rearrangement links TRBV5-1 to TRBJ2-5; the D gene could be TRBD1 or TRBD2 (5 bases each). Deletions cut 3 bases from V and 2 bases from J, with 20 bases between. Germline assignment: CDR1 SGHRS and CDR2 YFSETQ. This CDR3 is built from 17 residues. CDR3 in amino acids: CASSSGRTVLGQETQYF. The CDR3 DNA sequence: TGCGCCAGCAGCTCGGGACGGACTGTGCTTGGACAAGAGACCCAGTACTTC. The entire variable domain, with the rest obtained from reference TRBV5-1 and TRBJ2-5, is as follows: KAGVTQTPRYLIKTRGQQVTLSCSPISGHRSVSWYQQTPGQGLQFLFEYFSETQRNKGNFPGRFSGRQFSNSRSEMNVSTLELGDSALYLCASSSGRTVLGQETQYFGPGTRLLVL.

DNA of the CDR3: TGTGCCAGCAGCCCCCAGGTGGCGTACACCGGGGAGCTGTTTTTT. Protein product: CASSPQVAYTGELFF. This chain links TRBV6-1 with TRBJ2-2, with D uncertain. Germline V CDR1 and CDR2: MNHNS, SASEGT. V was cut by 6 bases and J by 3 bases, with 14 bases left in between. This CDR3 contains 15 residues.

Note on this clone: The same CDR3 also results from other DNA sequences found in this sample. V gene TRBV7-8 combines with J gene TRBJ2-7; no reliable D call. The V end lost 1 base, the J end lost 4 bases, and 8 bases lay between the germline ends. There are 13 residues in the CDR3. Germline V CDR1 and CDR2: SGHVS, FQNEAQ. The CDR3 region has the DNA TGTGCCAGCAGCTTAGTGTTGGGATACGAGCAGTACTTC. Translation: CASSLVLGYEQYF. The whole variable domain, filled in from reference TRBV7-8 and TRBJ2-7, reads GAGVSQSPRYKVAKRGQDVALRCDPISGHVSLFWYQQALGQGPEFLTYFQNEAQLDKSGLPSDRFFAERPEGSVSTLKIQRTQQEDSAVYLCASSLVLGYEQYFGPGTRLTVT.

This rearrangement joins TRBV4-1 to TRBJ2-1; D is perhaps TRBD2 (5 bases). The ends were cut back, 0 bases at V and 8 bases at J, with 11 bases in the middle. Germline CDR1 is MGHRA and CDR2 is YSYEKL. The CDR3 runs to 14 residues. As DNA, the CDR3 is TGCGCCAGCAGCCAAGATCGACTACTCCATGAGCAGTTCTTC. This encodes CASSQDRLLHEQFF.

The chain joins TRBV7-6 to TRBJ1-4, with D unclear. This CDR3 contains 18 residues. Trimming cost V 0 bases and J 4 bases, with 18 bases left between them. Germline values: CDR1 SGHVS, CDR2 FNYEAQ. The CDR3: CASSLATSYSTFNEKLFF. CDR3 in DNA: TGTGCCAGCAGCTTAGCGACCTCCTACTCGACTTTTAATGAAAAACTGTTTTTT.

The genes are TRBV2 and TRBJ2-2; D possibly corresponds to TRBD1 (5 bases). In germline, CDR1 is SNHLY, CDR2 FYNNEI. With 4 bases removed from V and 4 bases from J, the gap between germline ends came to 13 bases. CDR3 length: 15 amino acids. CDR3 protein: CASSGKGLGTGELFF. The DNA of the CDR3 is TGTGCCAGCAGTGGAAAGGGGCTGGGCACCGGGGAGCTGTTTTTT. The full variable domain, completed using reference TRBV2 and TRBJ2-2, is EPEVTQTPSHQVTQMGQEVILRCVPISNHLYFYWYRQILGQKVEFLVSFYNNEISEKSEIFDDQFSVERPDGSNFTLKIRSTKLEDSAMYFCASSGKGLGTGELFFGEGSRLTVL.

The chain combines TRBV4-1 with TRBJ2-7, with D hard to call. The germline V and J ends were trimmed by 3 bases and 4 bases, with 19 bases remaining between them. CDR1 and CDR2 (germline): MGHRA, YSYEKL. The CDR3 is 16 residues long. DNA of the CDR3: TGCGCCAGCAGCCATCCTATCACACCCCTGGGGTACGAGCAGTACTTC. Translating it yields CASSHPITPLGYEQYF.

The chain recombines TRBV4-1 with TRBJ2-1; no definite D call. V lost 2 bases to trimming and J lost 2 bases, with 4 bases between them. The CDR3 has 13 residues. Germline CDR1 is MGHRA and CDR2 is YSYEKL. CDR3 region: CASSQSPYNEQFF. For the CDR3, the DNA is TGCGCCAGCAGCCAAAGCCCCTACAATGAGCAGTTCTTC.

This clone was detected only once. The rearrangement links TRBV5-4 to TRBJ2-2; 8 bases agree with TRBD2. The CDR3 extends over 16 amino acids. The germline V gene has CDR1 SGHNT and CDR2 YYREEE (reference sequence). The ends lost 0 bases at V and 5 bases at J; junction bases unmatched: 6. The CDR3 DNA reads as TGTGCCAGCAGCTTGGGGGTAGCGGGACGAACCGGGGAGCTGTTTTTT. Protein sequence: CASSLGVAGRTGELFF.

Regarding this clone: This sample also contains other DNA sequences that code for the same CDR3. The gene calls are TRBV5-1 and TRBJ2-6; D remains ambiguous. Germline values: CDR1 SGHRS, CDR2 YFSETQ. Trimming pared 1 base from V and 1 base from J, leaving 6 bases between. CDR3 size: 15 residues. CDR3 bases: TGCGCCAGCAGCTTGTCGGGTTCTGGGGCCAACGTCCTGACTTTC. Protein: CASSLSGSGANVLTF.

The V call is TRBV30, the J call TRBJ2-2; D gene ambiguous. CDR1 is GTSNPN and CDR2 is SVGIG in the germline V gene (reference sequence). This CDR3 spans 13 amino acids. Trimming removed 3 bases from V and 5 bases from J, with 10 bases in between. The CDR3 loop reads CAWSGRSTGELFF. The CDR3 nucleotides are TGTGCCTGGAGCGGTCGCAGTACCGGGGAGCTGTTTTTT.

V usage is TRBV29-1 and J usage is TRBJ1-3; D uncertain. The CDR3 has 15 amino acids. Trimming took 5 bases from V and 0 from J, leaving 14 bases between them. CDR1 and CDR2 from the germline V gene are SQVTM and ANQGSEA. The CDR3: CSVYTRFSSGNTIYF. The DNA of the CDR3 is TGCAGCGTTTATACCAGGTTCAGCTCTGGAAACACCATATATTTT.

CDR3 nucleotides: TGCAGCGTTAGTGGAGGGGACCAAGAGACCCAGTACTTC. Translated, it gives CSVSGGDQETQYF. The rearrangement links TRBV29-1 to TRBJ2-5, with D perhaps matching TRBD2 (6 bases). Germline lookup yields CDR1 SQVTM and CDR2 ANQGSEA. The CDR3 has 13 amino acids. The ends were cut back, 5 bases at V and 0 bases at J, with 10 bases in the middle.

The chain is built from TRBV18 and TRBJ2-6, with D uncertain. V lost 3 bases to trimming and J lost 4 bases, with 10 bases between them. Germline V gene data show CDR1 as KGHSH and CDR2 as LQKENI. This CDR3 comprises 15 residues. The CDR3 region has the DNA TGTGCCAGCTCACCCCAGGTGGGGGGGGCCAACGTCCTGACTTTC. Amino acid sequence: CASSPQVGGANVLTF.

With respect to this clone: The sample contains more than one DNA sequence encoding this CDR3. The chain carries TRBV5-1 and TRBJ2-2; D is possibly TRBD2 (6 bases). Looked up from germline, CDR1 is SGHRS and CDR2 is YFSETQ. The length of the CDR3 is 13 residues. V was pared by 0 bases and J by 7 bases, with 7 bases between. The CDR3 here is CASSLGAGGELFF. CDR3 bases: TGCGCCAGCAGCTTGGGAGCGGGCGGGGAGCTGTTTTTT.

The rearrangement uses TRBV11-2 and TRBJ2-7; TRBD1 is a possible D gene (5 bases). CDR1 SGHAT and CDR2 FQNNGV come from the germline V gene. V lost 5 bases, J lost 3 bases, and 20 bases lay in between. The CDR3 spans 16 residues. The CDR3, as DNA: TGTGCCAGCAGCACAGAATGGGGCGGAACTTTCTACGAGCAGTACTTC. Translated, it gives CASSTEWGGTFYEQYF.

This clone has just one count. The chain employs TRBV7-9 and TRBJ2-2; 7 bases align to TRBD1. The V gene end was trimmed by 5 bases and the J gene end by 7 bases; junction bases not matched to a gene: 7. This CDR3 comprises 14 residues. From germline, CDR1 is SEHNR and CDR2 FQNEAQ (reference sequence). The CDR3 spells CASSGHRGVGELFF. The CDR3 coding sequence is TGTGCCAGCAGCGGACACAGGGGAGTCGGGGAGCTGTTTTTT.

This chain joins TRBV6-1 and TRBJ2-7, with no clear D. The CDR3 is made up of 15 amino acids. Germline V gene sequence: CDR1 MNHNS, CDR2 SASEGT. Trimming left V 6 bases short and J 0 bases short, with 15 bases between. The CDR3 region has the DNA TGTGCCAGCAGGGTAGATCTATTAAGCTCCTACGAGCAGTACTTC. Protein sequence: CASRVDLLSSYEQYF.

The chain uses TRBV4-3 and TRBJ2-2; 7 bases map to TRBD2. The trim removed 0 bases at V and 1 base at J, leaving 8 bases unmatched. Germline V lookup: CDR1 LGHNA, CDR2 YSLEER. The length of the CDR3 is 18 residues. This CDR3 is CASSQEWMREQNTGELFF. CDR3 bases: TGCGCCAGCAGCCAAGAATGGATGCGGGAGCAGAACACCGGGGAGCTGTTTTTT.

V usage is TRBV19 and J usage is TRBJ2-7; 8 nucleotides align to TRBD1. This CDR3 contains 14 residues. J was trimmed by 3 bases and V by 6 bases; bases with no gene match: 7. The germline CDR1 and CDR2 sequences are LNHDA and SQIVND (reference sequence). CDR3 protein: CASRPRTGFYEQYF. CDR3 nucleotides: TGTGCCAGTAGACCGAGGACAGGGTTCTACGAGCAGTACTTC.

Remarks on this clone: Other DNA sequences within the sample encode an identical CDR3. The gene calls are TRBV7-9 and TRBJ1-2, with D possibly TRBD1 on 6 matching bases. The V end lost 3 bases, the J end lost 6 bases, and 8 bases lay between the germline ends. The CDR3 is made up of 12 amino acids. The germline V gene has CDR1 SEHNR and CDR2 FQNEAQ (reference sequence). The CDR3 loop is CASSFRGDGYTF. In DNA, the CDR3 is TGTGCCAGCAGCTTTAGGGGGGATGGCTACACCTTC.

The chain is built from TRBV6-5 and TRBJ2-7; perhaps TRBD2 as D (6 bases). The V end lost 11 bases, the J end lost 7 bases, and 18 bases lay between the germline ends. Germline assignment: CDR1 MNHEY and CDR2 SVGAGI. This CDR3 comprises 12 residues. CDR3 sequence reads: CAPIAEFGEQYF. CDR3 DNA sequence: TGTGCCCCCATAGCGGAGTTTGGGGAGCAGTACTTC.

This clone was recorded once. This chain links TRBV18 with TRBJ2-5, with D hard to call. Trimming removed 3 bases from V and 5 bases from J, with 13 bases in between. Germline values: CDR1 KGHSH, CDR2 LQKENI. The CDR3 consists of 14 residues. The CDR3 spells CASSPPALTETQYF. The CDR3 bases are TGTGCCAGCTCACCCCCAGCCCTCACCGAGACCCAGTACTTC.

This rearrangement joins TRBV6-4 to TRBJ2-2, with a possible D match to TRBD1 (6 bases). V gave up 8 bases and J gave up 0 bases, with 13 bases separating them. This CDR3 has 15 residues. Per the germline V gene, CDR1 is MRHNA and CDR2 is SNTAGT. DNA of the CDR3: TGTGCCAGCGGAGAACAGGGCGCGAACACCGGGGAGCTGTTTTTT. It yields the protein CASGEQGANTGELFF.

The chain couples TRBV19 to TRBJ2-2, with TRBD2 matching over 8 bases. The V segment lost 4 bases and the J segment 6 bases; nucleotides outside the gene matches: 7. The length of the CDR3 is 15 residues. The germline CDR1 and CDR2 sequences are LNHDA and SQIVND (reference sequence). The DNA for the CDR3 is TGTGCCAGTAGTAGGGGCGGGAGGTTTGCCGGGGAGCTGTTTTTT. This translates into CASSRGGRFAGELFF.

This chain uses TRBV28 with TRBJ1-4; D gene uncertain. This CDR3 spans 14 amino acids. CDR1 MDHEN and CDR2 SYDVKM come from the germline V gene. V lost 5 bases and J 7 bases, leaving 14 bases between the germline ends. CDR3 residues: CASSPLQTGEKLFF. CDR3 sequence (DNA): TGTGCCAGCAGTCCTCTGCAGACGGGTGAAAAACTGTTTTTT.